This T cell receptor (beta chain) stems from a study of cytomegalovirus exposure and HLA in healthy donors. 60 Vbeta and 13 Jbeta primers were used in PCR. The repertoire was sequenced with immunoSEQ multiplex PCR; TCRdb's copy has only in-frame clones and lacks some. This table has 150,000 to 200,000 clones, roughly 86% appearing once. Germline lookup yields CDR1 SGHVS and CDR2 FNYEAQ. The CDR3 loop spans 16 amino acids. This clone has just one count. Sequenced sample: PBMCs. The receptor was derived from a woman under 30 in good health and CMV-seronegative. The V and J genes are TRBV7-6 and TRBJ2-5, with TRBD2 matching over 8 bases. Judging by the DNA end, TRBJ2-7 fits better; the J call may be wrong. CDR3 residues: CASSLGSGSASYEQYF. CDR3 nucleotides: TGTGCCAGCAGCTTAGGAAGCGGGAGCGCTTCCTACGAGCAGTACTTC.